This TCR beta chain stems from a study of T cell responses to AZD1222 COVID-19 vaccine. Assay used: immunoSEQ multiplex PCR; TCRdb lists only in-frame clones, some missing. This sample has about 120,000 clones, with approximately 90% found just once. With respect to this clone: Its specificity is not known.

The V end lost 6 bases, the J end lost 8 bases, and 11 bases lay between the germline ends. This CDR3 comprises 13 residues. Germline CDR1 reads SNHLY; CDR2 reads FYNNEI. Study results and limitations: Repertoires were obtained solely post-peak T cell response. In a largely white British group with more females than males, clonal diversity was possibly underestimated. Distributed over spike, vaccine-associated CD4 TCRs predominated at 160-218 and 743-854.

The sample consisted of peripheral blood, taken on day 0 of AZD1222 vaccination. The source of this sequence is an adult in good health. The chain uses TRBV2 and TRBJ1-6; D gene ambiguous. The CDR3 loop reads CASRASGDSPLHF. CDR3 nucleotides: TGTGCCAGCAGAGCCTCTGGGGATTCACCCCTCCACTTT.